The 16 T cell receptor beta chains below come from one sample, sequenced in a study of T cell responses to AZD1222 COVID-19 vaccine. Method: immunoSEQ multiplex PCR; TCRdb's copy keeps in-frame clones and lacks some. The table shows over 130,000 clones, with 75% to 90% occurring only once. This specimen consisted of peripheral blood, obtained on day 0 of AZD1222 vaccination. Every receptor here comes from an adult in good health.

The rearrangement uses TRBV2 and TRBJ1-2; the match to TRBD1 covers 10 bases. J was trimmed by 4 bases and V by 11 bases; bases with no gene match: 7. Germline V gene sequence: CDR1 SNHLY, CDR2 FYNNEI. There are 13 residues in the CDR3. Written as DNA, the CDR3 is TGTGCCGGAAGACAGGGGGCGACCTATGGCTACACCTTC. Protein: CAGRQGATYGYTF.

The chain is built from TRBV7-2 and TRBJ1-5, with 11 bases aligning to TRBD1. V was pared by 5 bases and J by 9 bases, with 6 bases of the junction left unmatched. The germline V gene has CDR1 SGHTA and CDR2 FQGNSA. This CDR3 comprises 14 residues. The CDR3 protein is CASSPGQGARPQHF. Here the CDR3 DNA reads TGTGCCAGCAGCCCCGGACAGGGGGCGCGGCCCCAGCATTTT.

The CDR3 loop reads CATLSGVRDIQYF. Written as DNA, the CDR3 is TGTGCCACCCTCTCGGGGGTTCGGGACATTCAGTACTTC. This chain links TRBV6-5 with TRBJ2-4; tentatively, D is TRBD2 (6 bases). The length of the CDR3 is 13 residues. The V gene's germline CDR1 is MNHEY and CDR2 SVGAGI. Trimming removed 10 bases at V and 8 bases at J, with 18 bases between.

The rearrangement uses TRBV2 and TRBJ2-7; 7 nucleotides line up with TRBD1. Per the germline V gene, CDR1 is SNHLY and CDR2 is FYNNEI. The CDR3 sequence is 12 residues long. The ends lost 5 bases at V and 4 bases at J; junction bases unmatched: 2. CDR3 sequence: CASSTGVYEQYF. CDR3 nucleotides: TGTGCCAGCAGTACAGGGGTTTACGAGCAGTACTTC.

V gene TRBV4-1 combines with J gene TRBJ1-1, with D maybe TRBD1 (6 bases). This CDR3 is built from 15 residues. Germline CDR1 is MGHRA and CDR2 is YSYEKL. V lost 1 base and J lost 0, with 9 bases in between. CDR3 in DNA: TGCGCCAGCAGCCAAGCCGGGACACTGAACACTGAAGCTTTCTTT. It encodes CASSQAGTLNTEAFF.

The rearrangement joins TRBV5-1 to TRBJ2-3; D is uncertain. The germline V and J ends were trimmed by 2 bases and 6 bases, with 13 bases remaining between them. CDR3 length equals 14 residues. Per germline, CDR1 SGHRS and CDR2 YFSETQ. The CDR3 DNA reads TGCGCCAGCAGCTTCCGTAGGGCCGGGGATACGCAGTATTTT. It yields the protein CASSFRRAGDTQYF. The complete variable domain, with remaining parts taken from reference TRBV5-1 and TRBJ2-3, reads KAGVTQTPRYLIKTRGQQVTLSCSPISGHRSVSWYQQTPGQGLQFLFEYFSETQRNKGNFPGRFSGRQFSNSRSEMNVSTLELGDSALYLCASSFRRAGDTQYFGPGTRLTVL.

The V gene is TRBV29-1, the J gene TRBJ1-1; 9 nucleotides line up with TRBD1. The germline CDR1 and CDR2 sequences are SQVTM and ANQGSEA. The CDR3 runs 17 residues. The ends lost 4 bases at V and 0 bases at J; junction bases unmatched: 12. CDR3 amino acids: CSVGEDRGEGMNTEAFF. Here the CDR3 DNA reads TGCAGCGTTGGGGAGGACAGGGGAGAGGGCATGAACACTGAAGCTTTCTTT.

J is TRBJ1-5 and V is TRBV6-5, with D maybe TRBD1 (5 bases). The CDR3 loop spans 15 amino acids. Germline V gives CDR1 MNHEY, CDR2 SVGAGI. V was pared by 8 bases and J by 0 bases, with 14 bases between. CDR3 amino acids: CASRRDPTSNQPQHF. DNA of the CDR3: TGTGCCAGCCGACGGGACCCTACTAGCAATCAGCCCCAGCATTTT.

This chain uses TRBV12-3 or TRBV12-4 with TRBJ1-4, with D perhaps matching TRBD1 (6 bases). This CDR3 region has 13 residues. V was trimmed by 2 bases and J by 13 bases, leaving 14 bases between them. For the CDR3, the DNA is TGTGCCAGCAGTTTAATGAGGGGAGGGGGACTGTTTTTT. It codes for CASSLMRGGGLFF.

This clone was found once. This chain links TRBV10-2 with TRBJ1-1; 8 nucleotides align to TRBD1. CDR1 is WSHSY, CDR2 SAAADI, per germline. CDR3 size: 16 residues. V trimming: 4 bases; J trimming: 0 bases; junction bases outside the gene matches: 7. The CDR3 is CASSGTGRRMNTEAFF. The CDR3 coding sequence is TGCGCCAGCAGTGGGACAGGGCGTCGTATGAACACTGAAGCTTTCTTT.

The chain recombines TRBV3-1 (or the pseudogene TRBV3-2) with TRBJ1-6; perhaps TRBD1 as D (5 bases). CDR1 is LGHDT and CDR2 is YNNKEL in the germline V gene (reference sequence). V lost 2 bases, J lost 4 bases, and 6 bases lay in between. This CDR3 is built from 14 residues. The CDR3 DNA reads as TGTGCCAGCAGCCAACGGGGGTATAATTCACCCCTCCACTTT. It translates to CASSQRGYNSPLHF.

The gene calls are TRBV27 and TRBJ1-2, with 9 positions matching TRBD1. Unmatched junction bases numbered 6, after V lost 5 bases and J lost 2 bases. The CDR3 sequence is 15 residues long. Germline-derived CDR1 and CDR2 are MNHEY and SMNVEV (reference sequence). CDR3 sequence reads: CASSRDREANYGYTF. The DNA of the CDR3 is TGTGCCAGCAGTAGGGACAGGGAAGCCAACTATGGCTACACCTTC.

This chain joins TRBV27 and TRBJ2-2; D possibly corresponds to TRBD1 (5 bases). Trimming left V 3 bases short and J 8 bases short, with 10 bases between. Germline lookup yields CDR1 MNHEY and CDR2 SMNVEV (reference sequence). The CDR3 runs 13 residues. CDR3 sequence reads: CASSLGQKGELFF. CDR3 nucleotides: TGTGCCAGCAGTTTGGGGCAAAAAGGGGAGCTGTTTTTT.

This clone came up once. This chain uses TRBV5-1 with TRBJ1-1, with 10 bases that match TRBD1. V lost 4 bases, J lost 0 bases, and 9 bases stayed unmatched. Per the germline V gene, CDR1 is SGHRS and CDR2 is YFSETQ. The CDR3 contains 17 residues. CDR3 nucleotides: TGCGCCAGCAGCCTGCGACAGGGGGCTGTTATGAACACTGAAGCTTTCTTT. Its translation: CASSLRQGAVMNTEAFF.

The chain recombines TRBV7-9 with TRBJ1-1; 8 nucleotides line up with TRBD1. Germline lookup yields CDR1 SEHNR and CDR2 FQNEAQ (reference sequence). Unmatched junction bases numbered 12, after V lost 5 bases and J lost 4 bases. The CDR3 runs to 16 residues. Written as DNA, the CDR3 is TGTGCCAGCAGCAGACCGCCAGGGGGCCGAGTCACTGAAGCTTTCTTT. As protein: CASSRPPGGRVTEAFF.

V usage is TRBV7-9 and J usage is TRBJ2-7; 8 bases are a match to TRBD1. CDR1 and CDR2 (germline): SEHNR, FQNEAQ (reference sequence). This CDR3 contains 14 residues. V trimming: 3 bases; J trimming: 7 bases; junction bases outside the gene matches: 8. The CDR3 DNA reads as TGTGCCAGCAGCTTGAACAGGGGGAGAAATGAGCAGTACTTC. The encoded protein is CASSLNRGRNEQYF.